This T cell receptor beta chain stems from a study of OX40 agonist ivuxolimab in advanced cancers. Whole-study context: Ivuxolimab doses were 0.01, 0.1, 0.3, 1.5, 3 or 10 mg/kg every 2 weeks. Study results and limitations: Expanded clones were, on average, more numerous in CD8+ T cells than in CD4+. It was not determined which antigens were specifically recognized by the peripheral T cells that had undergone clonal expansion. Clones of CD4+ and CD8+ blood T cells grew by week 6 at doses of 0.1 to 3.0 mg/kg.

Worth noting for this clone: No antigen is known for it.

Per the germline V gene, CDR1 is LNHDA and CDR2 is SQIVND (reference sequence). With 4 bases removed from V and 0 bases from J, the gap between germline ends came to 15 bases. CDR3 length equals 16 residues. Some clones are missing from TCRdb's copy, which holds only in-frame ones; the method was immunoSEQ multiplex PCR. Of tens of thousands of clones detected, about nine tenths appear once; the ten largest clones hold approximately 0.54%. The TCR originated in an adult with an advanced solid tumor such as melanoma, head and neck, liver or kidney cancer. The chain uses TRBV19 and TRBJ2-5; D gene ambiguous. The material sequenced was CD4+ or CD8+ T cells sorted from blood, taken in a trial of the OX40 agonist ivuxolimab. CDR3 sequence (DNA): TGTGCCAGTAGTAGAGGCCGAGGAGCGTACCAAGAGACCCAGTACTTC. Amino acid sequence: CASSRGRGAYQETQYF.